One sample yielded the 27 T cell receptor beta chains listed below, sequenced in a study of Graves' ophthalmopathy and Graves' hyperthyroidism. RNA transcripts were the source from which TCR beta CDR3 regions were amplified. An opening RT-PCR round employed HTBI primers and preceded a second-round multiplex PCR. TCRdb independently ran MiXCR on the multiplex PCR reads; one entry per CDR3 protein. The table records over a million distinct CDR3 sequences, about two fifths of them present only once. The sequencing input was peripheral blood or thyroid tissue (not recorded which). All receptors derive from an adult man with Graves' hyperthyroidism.

This clonotype was seen many times. The DNA of the CDR3 is TGTGCCAGCAGCTGGCGACAGGGAAGGTACTACGAGCAGTACTTC. It encodes CASSWRQGRYYEQYF. The rearrangement links TRBV7-2 to TRBJ2-7; TRBD1 agrees at 7 bases. The CDR3 loop spans 15 amino acids. J gave up 3 bases and V 4 bases, and 9 bases lay outside the gene matches. Germline loops: CDR1 SGHTA, CDR2 FQGNSA. The whole variable domain, remainder taken from reference TRBV7-2 and TRBJ2-7, is GAGVSQSPSNKVTEKGKDVELRCDPISGHTALYWYRQSLGQGLEFLIYFQGNSAPDKSGLPSDRFSAERTGGSVSTLTIQRTQQEDSAVYLCASSWRQGRYYEQYFGPGTRLTVT.

This clonotype was recorded many times. The chain links TRBV7-9 to TRBJ2-3; no clear D. This CDR3 is 12 amino acids long. V was shortened by 3 bases and J by 6 bases, with 7 bases between the two germline ends. Germline lookup yields CDR1 SEHNR and CDR2 FQNEAQ (reference sequence). The CDR3 sequence is CASSFAGDTQYF. The DNA for the CDR3 is TGTGCCAGCAGCTTTGCTGGGGATACGCAGTATTTT.

V and J are TRBV28 and TRBJ1-5, with D perhaps matching TRBD1 (6 bases). The CDR3 has 16 residues. CDR1 MDHEN and CDR2 SYDVKM come from the germline V gene. Trimming took 7 bases from V and 3 from J, leaving 19 bases between them. CDR3 sequence (DNA): TGTGCCAGCAACACTCGCGTCAGGGGCGACAATCAGCCCCAGCATTTT. It codes for CASNTRVRGDNQPQHF. Based on the CDR3 plus reference TRBV28 and TRBJ1-5, the full variable domain is DVKVTQSSRYLVKRTGEKVFLECVQDMDHENMFWYRQDPGLGLRLIYFSYDVKMKEKGDIPEGYSVSREKKERFSLILESASTNQTSMYLCASNTRVRGDNQPQHFGDGTRLSIL.

J is TRBJ2-7 and V is TRBV4-1; the D gene is possibly TRBD1 (5 bases). The CDR3 length is 16 residues. The V end lost 0 bases, the J end lost 2 bases, and 14 bases lay between the germline ends. Germline V gene sequence: CDR1 MGHRA, CDR2 YSYEKL. The CDR3 reads CASSQEGPSTAYEQYF. The CDR3 DNA is TGCGCCAGCAGCCAAGAAGGACCCTCGACAGCCTACGAGCAGTACTTC.

The table lists this clonotype with many counts. The rearrangement uses TRBV7-8 and TRBJ2-7, with 9 bases lining up with TRBD2. CDR3 length equals 15 residues. Germline CDR1 reads SGHVS; CDR2 reads FQNEAQ. The ends lost 3 bases at V and 2 bases at J; junction bases unmatched: 5. CDR3 bases: TGTGCCAGCAGCTTTAACCCTAGCGGGGCCTACGAGCAGTACTTC. Residues: CASSFNPSGAYEQYF.

This clonotype was seen many times. The chain combines TRBV20-1 with TRBJ1-2; perhaps TRBD1 as D (5 bases). The CDR3 is 12 amino acids. Between the trimmed V and J ends, which lost 3 bases and 2 bases, there was a span of 7 bases. CDR1 is DFQATT, CDR2 SNEGSKA, per germline (reference sequence). The DNA for the CDR3 is TGCAGTGCTAGTGGGGCGAACTATGGCTACACCTTC. Amino acid sequence: CSASGANYGYTF.

The V call is TRBV15, the J call TRBJ1-1, with D perhaps TRBD1 (5 bases). The germline gives CDR1 LNHNV, CDR2 YYDKDF (reference sequence). CDR3 length: 14 residues. V was cut by 3 bases and J by 3 bases, with 11 bases left in between. This CDR3 reads CATSRRLGDTEAFF. CDR3 DNA sequence: TGTGCCACCAGCAGGCGGCTGGGGGACACTGAAGCTTTCTTT.

On this clonotype itself: Germline is not matched at one junction end, which may reflect a read error. The V gene is TRBV7-2, the J gene TRBJ2-7, with 7 bases matching TRBD1. Germline V lookup: CDR1 SGHTA, CDR2 FQGNSA. The CDR3 has 14 residues. Here the CDR3 reads CASSQTQGVYEQYF. The CDR3 DNA follows: TGCGCCAGCAGCCAAACCCAGGGGGTCTACGAGCAGTACTTC. Together with reference TRBV7-2 and TRBJ2-7, the CDR3 gives the full variable domain: GAGVSQSPSNKVTEKGKDVELRCDPISGHTALYWYRQSLGQGLEFLIYFQGNSAPDKSGLPSDRFSAERTGGSVSTLTIQRTQQEDSAVYLCASSQTQGVYEQYFGPGTRLTVT.

This rearrangement joins TRBV7-8 to TRBJ2-5; tentatively, D is TRBD2 (5 bases). Trimming cost V 7 bases and J 5 bases, with 14 bases left between them. This CDR3 comprises 13 residues. Germline CDR1 SGHVS, CDR2 FQNEAQ. Here the CDR3 reads CASIEGIGETQYF. CDR3 DNA: TGTGCCAGCATCGAGGGAATAGGGGAGACCCAGTACTTC. The full variable domain, completed using reference TRBV7-8 and TRBJ2-5, is GAGVSQSPRYKVAKRGQDVALRCDPISGHVSLFWYQQALGQGPEFLTYFQNEAQLDKSGLPSDRFFAERPEGSVSTLKIQRTQQEDSAVYLCASIEGIGETQYFGPGTRLLVL.

This clonotype has more than one count but fewer than ten. The rearrangement joins TRBV14 to TRBJ1-6; D gene uncertain. This CDR3 region has 16 residues. V lost 1 base, J lost 6 bases, and 13 bases lay in between. Per germline, CDR1 SGHDN and CDR2 FVKESK. DNA of the CDR3: TGTGCCAGCAGCCAAGGTGGGCACGGCGGTAATTCACCCCTCCACTTT. It yields the protein CASSQGGHGGNSPLHF. The full variable domain, with the rest looked up from reference TRBV14 and TRBJ1-6, is EAGVTQFPSHSVIEKGQTVTLRCDPISGHDNLYWYRRVMGKEIKFLLHFVKESKQDESGMPNNRFLAERTGGTYSTLKVQPAELEDSGVYFCASSQGGHGGNSPLHFGNGTRLTVT.

The chain has TRBV7-2 and TRBJ2-2; D perhaps matches TRBD2 (5 bases). Looked up from germline, CDR1 is SGHTA and CDR2 is FQGNSA. With 3 bases removed from V and 2 bases from J, the gap between germline ends came to 16 bases. This CDR3 is 17 amino acids long. The CDR3 DNA follows: TGTGCCAGCAGCTTCCCCCATCGGCTAGCAAACACCGGGGAGCTGTTTTTT. This encodes CASSFPHRLANTGELFF.

At least ten counts were recorded for this clonotype. J is TRBJ1-5 and V is TRBV2, with D unclear. CDR1 and CDR2 from the germline V gene are SNHLY and FYNNEI. The CDR3 loop spans 15 amino acids. Trimming removed 4 bases at V and 1 base at J, with 11 bases between. The CDR3 loop reads CASSVFSGSNQPQHF. The CDR3 DNA is TGTGCCAGCAGTGTTTTTTCAGGCAGCAATCAGCCCCAGCATTTT. The variable domain in full, completed from reference TRBV2 and TRBJ1-5, reads EPEVTQTPSHQVTQMGQEVILRCVPISNHLYFYWYRQILGQKVEFLVSFYNNEISEKSEIFDDQFSVERPDGSNFTLKIRSTKLEDSAMYFCASSVFSGSNQPQHFGDGTRLSIL.

This clonotype came up many times. V is TRBV20-1 and J is TRBJ1-5, with TRBD1 as a possible D gene (5 bases). Trimming took 6 bases from V and 1 from J, leaving 16 bases between them. The CDR3 extends over 15 amino acids. Germline V lookup: CDR1 DFQATT, CDR2 SNEGSKA (reference sequence). CDR3 protein: CSAQNPRVSNQPQHF. The DNA of the CDR3 is TGCAGTGCCCAGAATCCCAGGGTAAGCAATCAGCCCCAGCATTTT.

In its sample, this clonotype was seen a few times. The genes are TRBV20-1 and TRBJ1-5; 9 bases map to TRBD1. With 0 bases clipped from V and 5 bases from J, the junction kept 11 bases outside the gene matches. Germline V lookup: CDR1 DFQATT, CDR2 SNEGSKA (reference sequence). This CDR3 has 17 residues. CDR3 nucleotides: TGCAGTGCTAGAGATCCCGGGACAGGGAGGTTCGATCAGCCCCAGCATTTT. This encodes CSARDPGTGRFDQPQHF.

This clonotype was seen a few times. The chain is built from TRBV11-2 and TRBJ2-7; TRBD1 agrees at 8 bases. After removal of 5 bases from V and 3 bases from J, the junction contained 6 bases not matched to a gene. The CDR3 loop spans 14 amino acids. Germline loops: CDR1 SGHAT, CDR2 FQNNGV. The CDR3 spells CASSIDRGIYEQYF. The CDR3, as DNA: TGTGCCAGCAGCATTGACAGGGGTATCTACGAGCAGTACTTC.

This clonotype was counted many times. The chain recombines TRBV2 with TRBJ1-4, with D tentatively TRBD1 (5 bases). Germline CDR1 reads SNHLY; CDR2 reads FYNNEI. This CDR3 comprises 14 residues. The V gene lost 5 bases and the J gene lost 7 bases, with 14 bases spanning the gap. The CDR3 reads CASSTGQLGEKLFF. Here the CDR3 DNA reads TGTGCCAGCAGTACCGGACAACTGGGTGAAAAACTGTTTTTT.

This clonotype was observed many times. CDR3 residues: CASTNDGTQYF. As DNA, the CDR3 is TGTGCCAGCACCAACGATGGGACCCAGTACTTC. This sequence joins TRBV6-2 or TRBV6-3 and TRBJ2-5; unclear D gene. Germline assignment: CDR1 MNHEY and CDR2 SVGEGT. V was trimmed by 7 bases and J by 7 bases, leaving 10 bases between them. The CDR3 runs 11 residues.

This clonotype was recorded a few times. One end of the junction varies from germline; a read error may be responsible. The chain uses TRBV7-7 and TRBJ2-2, with D tentatively TRBD1 (5 bases). Per the germline V gene, CDR1 is SSHAT and CDR2 is FNYEAQ (reference sequence). This CDR3 region has 15 residues. The CDR3 DNA is TGTGCTAGCACCCCTTGGGCAGGGCCGGCCGGGGAGCTGTTTTTT. It specifies CASTPWAGPAGELFF.

The chain joins TRBV6-5 to TRBJ1-1; D not certain. This CDR3 is 10 amino acids long. Trimming removed 4 bases at V and 12 bases at J, with 9 bases between. The germline V gene encodes CDR1 MNHEY and CDR2 SVGAGI. The CDR3 DNA reads as TGTGCCAGCAGTTTAGCGGCCTCTTTCTTT. This sequence encodes CASSLAASFF.

This clonotype appeared a few times. This rearrangement joins TRBV4-3 to TRBJ2-5, with D unresolved. CDR1 LGHNA and CDR2 YSLEER come from the germline V gene. This CDR3 has 15 amino acids. With 1 base removed from V and 5 bases from J, the gap between germline ends came to 14 bases. The CDR3 loop reads CASSQGSGSRETQYF. CDR3 DNA sequence: TGCGCCAGCAGCCAAGGGTCGGGTAGCAGGGAGACCCAGTACTTC.

This clonotype was counted only a few times. The gene calls are TRBV3-1 and TRBJ2-7; no clear D. Germline-derived CDR1 and CDR2 are LGHDT and YNNKEL (reference sequence). Deletions cut 2 bases from V and 4 bases from J, with 6 bases between. The CDR3 totals 12 residues. The CDR3 DNA is TGTGCCAGCAGCCAATTAGTGTACGAGCAGTACTTC. This sequence encodes CASSQLVYEQYF.

This clonotype was seen many times. This rearrangement joins TRBV12-3 or TRBV12-4 to TRBJ1-2; D unclear. The CDR3 contains 14 residues. V was trimmed by 5 bases and J by 1 base, leaving 11 bases between them. CDR3 residues: CASSERGFNYGYTF. CDR3 DNA: TGTGCCAGCAGTGAGCGTGGATTTAACTATGGCTACACCTTC.

The CDR3 sequence is CATGNNYGYTF. The CDR3, as DNA: TGTGCCACCGGAAATAACTATGGCTACACCTTC. The rearrangement links TRBV6-6 to TRBJ1-2, with D hard to call. V was clipped by 10 bases and J by 1 base, with 7 bases between them. Per germline, CDR1 MNHNY and CDR2 SVGAGI (reference sequence). There are 11 residues in the CDR3.

V usage is TRBV5-6 and J usage is TRBJ1-2; TRBD1 aligns across 8 bases. Germline V gives CDR1 SGHDT, CDR2 YYEEEE. CDR3 length: 15 residues. V shed 1 base, J shed 4 bases, and the junction held 6 bases outside the gene matches. The CDR3 loop reads CASSLQGALPYGYTF. DNA of the CDR3: TGTGCCAGCAGCTTGCAGGGGGCGCTCCCCTATGGCTACACCTTC.

This clonotype was detected many times. The chain has TRBV29-1 and TRBJ2-7, with 11 positions matching TRBD1. With 7 bases clipped from V and 6 bases from J, the junction kept 11 bases outside the gene matches. The CDR3 covers 14 residues. Germline V gives CDR1 SQVTM, CDR2 ANQGSEA. Here the CDR3 DNA reads TGCAGCGGGAGGGACAGGGGGGCGGTGAGCGAGCAGTACTTC. Protein product: CSGRDRGAVSEQYF.

The genes are TRBV6-6 and TRBJ1-6; no definite D call. The germline V gene has CDR1 MNHNY and CDR2 SVGAGI (reference sequence). Deletions cut 7 bases from V and 7 bases from J, with 14 bases between. The length of the CDR3 is 14 residues. The CDR3 loop is CASKGGQMNSPLHF. The CDR3 DNA is TGTGCCAGCAAGGGAGGGCAGATGAATTCACCCCTCCACTTT.

The sample holds many counts of this clonotype. The chain couples TRBV19 to TRBJ1-4; tentatively, D is TRBD1 (6 bases). The length of the CDR3 is 12 residues. Trimming pared 8 bases from V and 8 bases from J, leaving 12 bases between. In germline, CDR1 is LNHDA, CDR2 SQIVND (reference sequence). The CDR3 DNA reads as TGTGCCAGTGCCGACAGGTTGGAAAAACTGTTTTTT. Residues: CASADRLEKLFF.